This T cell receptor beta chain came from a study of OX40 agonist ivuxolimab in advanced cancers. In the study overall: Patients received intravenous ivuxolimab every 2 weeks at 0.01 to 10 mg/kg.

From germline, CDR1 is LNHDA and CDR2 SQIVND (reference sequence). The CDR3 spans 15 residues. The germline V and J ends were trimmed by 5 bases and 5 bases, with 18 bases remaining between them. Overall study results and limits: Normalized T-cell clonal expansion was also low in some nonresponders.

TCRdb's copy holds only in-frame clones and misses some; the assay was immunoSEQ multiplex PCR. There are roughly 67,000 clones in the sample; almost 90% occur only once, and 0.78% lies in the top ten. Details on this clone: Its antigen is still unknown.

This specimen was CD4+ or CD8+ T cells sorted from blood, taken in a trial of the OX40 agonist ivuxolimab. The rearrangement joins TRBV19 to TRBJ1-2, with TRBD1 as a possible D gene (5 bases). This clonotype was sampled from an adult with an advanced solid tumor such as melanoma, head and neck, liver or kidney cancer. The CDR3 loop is CASSRTGNPEYGYTF. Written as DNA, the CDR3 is TGTGCCAGTAGTCGAACAGGTAATCCCGAGTATGGCTACACCTTC.